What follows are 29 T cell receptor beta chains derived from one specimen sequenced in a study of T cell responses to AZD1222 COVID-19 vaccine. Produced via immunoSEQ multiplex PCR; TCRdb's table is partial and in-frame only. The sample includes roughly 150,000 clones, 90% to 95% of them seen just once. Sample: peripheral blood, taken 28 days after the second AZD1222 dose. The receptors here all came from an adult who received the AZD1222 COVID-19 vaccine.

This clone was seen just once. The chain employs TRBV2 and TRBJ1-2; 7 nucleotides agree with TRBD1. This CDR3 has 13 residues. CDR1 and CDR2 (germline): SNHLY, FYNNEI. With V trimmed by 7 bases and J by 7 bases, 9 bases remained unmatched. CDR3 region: CASKGTASGGYTF. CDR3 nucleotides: TGTGCCAGCAAAGGGACAGCTTCGGGTGGCTACACCTTC.

The CDR3 loop is CASSPPYGSSWNEQYF. The CDR3 nucleotides are TGTGCCAGCTCACCACCGTATGGTAGCTCCTGGAACGAGCAGTACTTC. This sequence joins TRBV18 and TRBJ2-7; D gene ambiguous. The CDR3 is 16 residues long. Per germline, CDR1 KGHSH and CDR2 LQKENI. Deletions cut 0 bases from V and 5 bases from J, with 17 bases between.

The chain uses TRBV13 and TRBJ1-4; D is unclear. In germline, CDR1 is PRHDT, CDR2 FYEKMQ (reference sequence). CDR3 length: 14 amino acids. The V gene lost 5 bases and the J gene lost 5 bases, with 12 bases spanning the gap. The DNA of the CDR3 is TGTGCCAGCAGCCCAGTATTCCCAAATGAAAAACTGTTTTTT. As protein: CASSPVFPNEKLFF.

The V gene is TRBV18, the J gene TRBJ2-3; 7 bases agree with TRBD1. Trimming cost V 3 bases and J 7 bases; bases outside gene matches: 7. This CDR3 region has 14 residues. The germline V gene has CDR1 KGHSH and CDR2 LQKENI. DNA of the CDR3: TGTGCCAGCTCACCCGGACAGGCACCGAATACGCAGTATTTT. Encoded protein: CASSPGQAPNTQYF.

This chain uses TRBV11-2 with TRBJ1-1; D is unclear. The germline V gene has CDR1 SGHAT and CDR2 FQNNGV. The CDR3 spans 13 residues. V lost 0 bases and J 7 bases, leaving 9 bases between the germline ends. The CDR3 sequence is CASSLDQLGEAFF. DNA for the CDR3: TGTGCCAGCAGCTTAGATCAGTTGGGTGAAGCTTTCTTT.

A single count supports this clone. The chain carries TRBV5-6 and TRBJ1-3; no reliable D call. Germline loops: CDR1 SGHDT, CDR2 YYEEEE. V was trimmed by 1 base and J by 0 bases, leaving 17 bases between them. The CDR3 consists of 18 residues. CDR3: CASSLWRRALSSGNTIYF. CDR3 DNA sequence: TGTGCCAGCAGCTTGTGGCGGAGGGCCCTGAGCTCTGGAAACACCATATATTTT.

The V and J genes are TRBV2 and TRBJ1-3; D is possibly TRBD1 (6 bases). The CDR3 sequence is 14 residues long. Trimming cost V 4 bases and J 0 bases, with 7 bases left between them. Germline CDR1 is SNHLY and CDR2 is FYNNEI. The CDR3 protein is CASSGTVSGNTIYF. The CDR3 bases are TGTGCCAGCAGTGGGACAGTCTCTGGAAACACCATATATTTT. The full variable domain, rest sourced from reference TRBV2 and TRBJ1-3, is EPEVTQTPSHQVTQMGQEVILRCVPISNHLYFYWYRQILGQKVEFLVSFYNNEISEKSEIFDDQFSVERPDGSNFTLKIRSTKLEDSAMYFCASSGTVSGNTIYFGEGSWLTVV.

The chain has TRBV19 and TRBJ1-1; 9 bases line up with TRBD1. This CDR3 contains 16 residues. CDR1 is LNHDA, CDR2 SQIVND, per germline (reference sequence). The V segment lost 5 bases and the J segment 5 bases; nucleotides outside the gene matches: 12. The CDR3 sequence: CASSYNSLTGGTEAFF. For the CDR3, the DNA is TGTGCCAGTAGTTACAACTCCCTGACAGGGGGTACTGAAGCTTTCTTT.

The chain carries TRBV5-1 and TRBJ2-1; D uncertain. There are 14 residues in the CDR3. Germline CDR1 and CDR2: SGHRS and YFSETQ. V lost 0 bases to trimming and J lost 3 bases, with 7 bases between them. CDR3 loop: CASSLGASYNEQFF. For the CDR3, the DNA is TGCGCCAGCAGCTTGGGGGCAAGCTACAATGAGCAGTTCTTC. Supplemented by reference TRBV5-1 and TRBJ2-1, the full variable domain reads KAGVTQTPRYLIKTRGQQVTLSCSPISGHRSVSWYQQTPGQGLQFLFEYFSETQRNKGNFPGRFSGRQFSNSRSEMNVSTLELGDSALYLCASSLGASYNEQFFGPGTRLTVL.

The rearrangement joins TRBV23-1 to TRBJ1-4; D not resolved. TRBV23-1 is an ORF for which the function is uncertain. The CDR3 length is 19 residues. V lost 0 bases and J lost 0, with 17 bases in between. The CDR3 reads CASSQSLDTKNATNEKLFF. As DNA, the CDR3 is TGCGCCAGCAGTCAATCTCTAGACACGAAAAATGCAACTAATGAAAAACTGTTTTTT.

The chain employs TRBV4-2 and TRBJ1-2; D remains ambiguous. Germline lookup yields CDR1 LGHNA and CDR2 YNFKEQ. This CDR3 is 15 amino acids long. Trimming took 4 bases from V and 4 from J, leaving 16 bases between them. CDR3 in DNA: TGTGCCAGCAGCCCCAAGAAGGGTGTCGTCTATGGCTACACCTTC. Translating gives CASSPKKGVVYGYTF.

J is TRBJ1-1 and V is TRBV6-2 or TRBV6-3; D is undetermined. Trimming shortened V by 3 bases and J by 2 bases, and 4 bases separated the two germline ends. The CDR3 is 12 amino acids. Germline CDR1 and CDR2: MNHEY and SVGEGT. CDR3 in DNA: TGTGCCAGCAGTTATTCAAACACTGAAGCTTTCTTT. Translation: CASSYSNTEAFF.

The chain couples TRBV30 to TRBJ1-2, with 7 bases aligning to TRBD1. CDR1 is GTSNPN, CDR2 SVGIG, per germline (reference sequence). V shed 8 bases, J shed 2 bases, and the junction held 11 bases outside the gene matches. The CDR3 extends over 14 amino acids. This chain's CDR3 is CAGSGTATNYGYTF. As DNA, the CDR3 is TGTGCCGGCTCGGGGACAGCGACAAACTATGGCTACACCTTC. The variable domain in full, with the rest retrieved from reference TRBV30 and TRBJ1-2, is SQTIHQWPATLVQPVGSPLSLECTVEGTSNPNLYWYRQAAGRGLQLLFYSVGIGQISSEVPQNLSASRPQDRQFILSSKKLLLSDSGFYLCAGSGTATNYGYTFGSGTRLTVV.

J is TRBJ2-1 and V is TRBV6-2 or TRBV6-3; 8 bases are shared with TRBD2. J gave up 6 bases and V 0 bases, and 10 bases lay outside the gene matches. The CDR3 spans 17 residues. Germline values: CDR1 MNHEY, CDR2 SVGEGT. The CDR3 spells CASSYSIPAGDFNEQFF. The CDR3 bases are TGTGCCAGCAGTTACTCGATTCCAGCGGGAGATTTCAATGAGCAGTTCTTC.

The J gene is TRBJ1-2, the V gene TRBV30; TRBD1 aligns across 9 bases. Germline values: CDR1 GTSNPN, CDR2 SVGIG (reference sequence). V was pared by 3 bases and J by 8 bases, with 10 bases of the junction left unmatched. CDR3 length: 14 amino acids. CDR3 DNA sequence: TGTGCCTGGAGCGCCAACAGGGGGCGGGAAGGCTACACCTTC. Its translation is CAWSANRGREGYTF.

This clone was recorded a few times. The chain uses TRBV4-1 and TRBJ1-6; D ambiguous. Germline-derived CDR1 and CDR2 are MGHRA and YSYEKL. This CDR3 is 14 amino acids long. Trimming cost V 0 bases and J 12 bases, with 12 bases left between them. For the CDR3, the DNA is TGCGCCAGCAGCCAAGAGTGGCGGCATGAACCCCTCCACTTT. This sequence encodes CASSQEWRHEPLHF.

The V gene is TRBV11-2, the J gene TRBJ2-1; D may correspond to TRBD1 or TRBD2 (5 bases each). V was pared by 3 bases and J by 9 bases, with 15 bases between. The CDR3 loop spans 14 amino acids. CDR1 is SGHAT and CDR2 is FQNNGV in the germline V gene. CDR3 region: CASSFPGLRGEQFF. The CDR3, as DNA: TGTGCCAGCAGCTTTCCAGGACTGAGGGGTGAGCAGTTCTTC.

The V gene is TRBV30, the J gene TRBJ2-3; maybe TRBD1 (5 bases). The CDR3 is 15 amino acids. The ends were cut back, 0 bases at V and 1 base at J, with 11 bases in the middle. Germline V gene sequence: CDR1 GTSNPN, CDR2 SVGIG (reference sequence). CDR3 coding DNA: TGTGCCTGGAGTGTCAGACTGGGGCGCACAGATACGCAGTATTTT. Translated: CAWSVRLGRTDTQYF. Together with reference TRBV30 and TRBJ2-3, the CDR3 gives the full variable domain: SQTIHQWPATLVQPVGSPLSLECTVEGTSNPNLYWYRQAAGRGLQLLFYSVGIGQISSEVPQNLSASRPQDRQFILSSKKLLLSDSGFYLCAWSVRLGRTDTQYFGPGTRLTVL.

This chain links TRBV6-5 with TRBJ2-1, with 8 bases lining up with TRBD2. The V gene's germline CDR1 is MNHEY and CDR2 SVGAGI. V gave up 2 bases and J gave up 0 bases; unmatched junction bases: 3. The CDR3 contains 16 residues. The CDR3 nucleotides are TGTGCCAGCAGTTACCGAGCGGGGGACTCCTACAATGAGCAGTTCTTC. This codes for CASSYRAGDSYNEQFF.

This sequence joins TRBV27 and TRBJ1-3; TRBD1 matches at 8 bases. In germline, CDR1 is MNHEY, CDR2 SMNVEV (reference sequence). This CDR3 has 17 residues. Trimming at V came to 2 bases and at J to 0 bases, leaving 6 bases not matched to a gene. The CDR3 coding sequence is TGTGCCAGCAGTTTAGGACAGGGATTTAGCTCTGGAAACACCATATATTTT. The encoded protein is CASSLGQGFSSGNTIYF.

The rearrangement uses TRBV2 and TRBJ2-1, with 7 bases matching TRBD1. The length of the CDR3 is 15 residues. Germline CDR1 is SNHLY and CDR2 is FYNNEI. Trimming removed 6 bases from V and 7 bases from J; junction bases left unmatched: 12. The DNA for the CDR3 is TGTGCCAGCAGCCCATCCGGGACAGTCATGAATGAGCAGTTCTTC. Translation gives CASSPSGTVMNEQFF.

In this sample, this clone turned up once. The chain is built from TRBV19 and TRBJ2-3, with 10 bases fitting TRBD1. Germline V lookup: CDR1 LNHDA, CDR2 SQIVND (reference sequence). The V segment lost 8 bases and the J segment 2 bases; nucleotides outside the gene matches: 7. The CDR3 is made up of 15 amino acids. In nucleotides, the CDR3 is TGTGCCAGTTCCACCGGGACAGGGGTCACAGATACGCAGTATTTT. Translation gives CASSTGTGVTDTQYF.

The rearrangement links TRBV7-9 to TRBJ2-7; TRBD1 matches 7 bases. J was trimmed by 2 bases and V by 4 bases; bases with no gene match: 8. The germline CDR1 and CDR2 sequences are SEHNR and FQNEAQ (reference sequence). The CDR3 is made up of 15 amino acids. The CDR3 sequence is CASSSLTGMTYEQYF. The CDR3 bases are TGTGCCAGCAGCTCCCTGACAGGGATGACCTACGAGCAGTACTTC. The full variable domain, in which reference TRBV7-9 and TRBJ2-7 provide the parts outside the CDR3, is DTGVSQNPRHKITKRGQNVTFRCDPISEHNRLYWYRQTLGQGPEFLTYFQNEAQLEKSRLLSDRFSAERPKGSFSTLEIQRTEQGDSAMYLCASSSLTGMTYEQYFGPGTRLTVT.

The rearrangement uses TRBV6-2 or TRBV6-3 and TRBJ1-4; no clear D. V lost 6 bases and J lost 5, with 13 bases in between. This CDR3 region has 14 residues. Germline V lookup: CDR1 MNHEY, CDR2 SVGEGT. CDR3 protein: CASSLLPGNEKLFF. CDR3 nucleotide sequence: TGTGCCAGCAGCCTTCTCCCTGGGAATGAAAAACTGTTTTTT.

This CDR3 is CASSRDGNQPQHF. The CDR3 DNA follows: TGTGCCAGCAGCCGGGACGGCAATCAGCCCCAGCATTTT. This rearrangement joins TRBV14 to TRBJ1-5, with D possibly being TRBD1 (5 bases). Looked up from germline, CDR1 is SGHDN and CDR2 is FVKESK. The CDR3 totals 13 residues. V was clipped by 4 bases and J by 2 bases, with 6 bases between them.

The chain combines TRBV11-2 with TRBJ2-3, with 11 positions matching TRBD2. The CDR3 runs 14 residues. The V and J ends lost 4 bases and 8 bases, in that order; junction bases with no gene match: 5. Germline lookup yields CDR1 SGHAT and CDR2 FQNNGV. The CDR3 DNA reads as TGTGCCAGCAGCTCCGGACTAGCGGGTGCTACGCAGTATTTT. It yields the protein CASSSGLAGATQYF.

For the CDR3, the DNA is TGTGCCAGCAGCCAATTTCTAGGGTTGGACGGCGAGCAGTACTTC. It specifies CASSQFLGLDGEQYF. The rearrangement joins TRBV4-2 to TRBJ2-7; D unclear. V was trimmed by 2 bases and J by 6 bases, leaving 17 bases between them. CDR1 LGHNA and CDR2 YNFKEQ come from the germline V gene. The CDR3 sequence is 15 residues long.

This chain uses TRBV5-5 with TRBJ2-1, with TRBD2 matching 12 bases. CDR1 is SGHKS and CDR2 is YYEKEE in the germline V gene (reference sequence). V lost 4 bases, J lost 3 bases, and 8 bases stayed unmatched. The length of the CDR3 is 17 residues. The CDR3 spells CASSAPLAGGLYNEQFF. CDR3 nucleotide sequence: TGTGCCAGCAGCGCCCCACTAGCGGGAGGACTCTACAATGAGCAGTTCTTC.

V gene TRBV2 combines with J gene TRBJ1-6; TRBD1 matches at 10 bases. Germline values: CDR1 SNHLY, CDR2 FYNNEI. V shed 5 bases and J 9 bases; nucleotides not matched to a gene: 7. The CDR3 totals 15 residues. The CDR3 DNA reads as TGTGCCAGCAGTCAATCGACAGGGGGCGTTTCACCCCTCCACTTT. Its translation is CASSQSTGGVSPLHF.